This T cell receptor (beta chain) emerged from a study of technical replicates of blood from a few donors. Assay used: immunoSEQ multiplex PCR; TCRdb lists only in-frame clones, some missing. The sample contains tens of thousands of clones, approximately 93% of which appear only once. This CDR3 is built from 14 residues. Between the trimmed V and J ends, which lost 3 bases and 8 bases, there was a span of 19 bases. Germline CDR1 and CDR2: GTSNPN and SVGIG (reference sequence). The gene calls are TRBV30 and TRBJ1-2, with D possibly TRBD1 on 5 matching bases. This receptor was obtained from a human donor in good health. What was sequenced was T cells isolated from PBMCs. The CDR3 sequence is CAWRLRGLLFGYTF. The DNA of the CDR3 is TGTGCCTGGAGGCTCCGGGGACTGCTATTCGGCTACACCTTC.